This T cell receptor (beta chain) came from a study of low-dose radiotherapy and immunotherapy resistance in tumors. This CDR3 is built from 13 residues. The germline V gene has CDR1 SGHTA and CDR2 FQGTGA. Deletions cut 2 bases from V and 5 bases from J, with 7 bases between. This clonotype was counted ten times or more. Time point given: before trial treatment. The authors amplified TCRs for approximately 18 PCR cycles with a constant-region primer and a V-primer adapter. TCRdb fed the reads into MiXCR, producing one record per CDR3 protein. The sample shows tens of thousands of distinct CDR3 sequences, 10% to 15% of them seen only once.

The source is a female donor with ovarian cancer. Here the sequenced sample was PBMCs, taken before treatment. The chain has TRBV7-3 and TRBJ2-1; D not resolved. CDR3 protein: CASSLAQNNEQFF. The CDR3 DNA sequence: TGTGCCAGCAGCTTAGCGCAAAACAATGAGCAGTTCTTC.